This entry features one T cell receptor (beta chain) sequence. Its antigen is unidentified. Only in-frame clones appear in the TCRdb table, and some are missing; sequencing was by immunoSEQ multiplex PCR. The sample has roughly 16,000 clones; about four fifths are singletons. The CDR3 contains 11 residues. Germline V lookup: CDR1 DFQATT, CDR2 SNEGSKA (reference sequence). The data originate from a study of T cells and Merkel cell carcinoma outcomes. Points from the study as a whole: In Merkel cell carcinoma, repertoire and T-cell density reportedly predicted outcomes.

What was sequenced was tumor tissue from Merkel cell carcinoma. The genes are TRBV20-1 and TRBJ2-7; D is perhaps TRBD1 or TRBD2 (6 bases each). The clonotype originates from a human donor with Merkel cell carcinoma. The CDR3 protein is CGQTRNYEQYF. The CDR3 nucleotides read TGCGGACAGACTAGAAACTACGAGCAGTACTTC.